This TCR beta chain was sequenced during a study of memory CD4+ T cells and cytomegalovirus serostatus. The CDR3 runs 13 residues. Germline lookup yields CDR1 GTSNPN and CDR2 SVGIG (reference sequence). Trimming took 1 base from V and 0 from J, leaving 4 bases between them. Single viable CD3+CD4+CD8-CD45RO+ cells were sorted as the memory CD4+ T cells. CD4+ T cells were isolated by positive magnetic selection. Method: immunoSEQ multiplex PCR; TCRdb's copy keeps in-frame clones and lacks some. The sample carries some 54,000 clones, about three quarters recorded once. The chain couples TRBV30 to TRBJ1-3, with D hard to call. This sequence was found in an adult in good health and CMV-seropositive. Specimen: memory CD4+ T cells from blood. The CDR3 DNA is TGTGCCTGGAGTGGCGACTCTGGAAACACCATATATTTT. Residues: CAWSGDSGNTIYF.